This T cell receptor (beta chain) was captured by sequencing in a study of blood T cell repertoires in COVID-19. Overall study context: The United States, Italy and Spain were the sources of the acute and convalescent COVID-19 samples. T cells, B-cell-depleted T cells, or PBMCs provided the cDNA or gDNA that served as material.

The CDR3 length is 13 residues. V was pared by 6 bases and J by 8 bases, with 16 bases between. CDR1 and CDR2 from the germline V gene are SGHVS and FQNEAQ. Original processing notes: From reference gene primer amplification, estimates of nucleated cell counts were derived. The assay was immunoSEQ multiplex PCR, and TCRdb's table has in-frame clones only and misses some. The DNA was the basis for D and trimming; V, J and clone size are from that table. Of about 400,000 clones listed, around 87% were seen once; the top ten hold 2.5% to 3.5%. The sequenced material came from peripheral blood. The origin of this receptor is a human donor in a cohort sampled during active COVID-19. The chain carries TRBV7-8 and TRBJ1-2; D ambiguous. The CDR3 region has the DNA TGTGCCAGCAGTATCTTGGGGAGGTACGGCTACACCTTC. Its protein is CASSILGRYGYTF.